The source of this TCR beta chain is a study of T-cell reconstitution after alpha-beta-depleted transplantation in children. This sample's TCRbeta library carried unique molecular identifier barcodes. One entry per CDR3 protein, called by TCRdb with MiXCR from the PCR reads. The sample yields about 250,000 distinct CDR3 sequences, approximately 24% seen once. Study-level points and caveats: Newly generated T cells supplied most T-cell counts and diversity one year post-transplant.

Comment on this clonotype: Its antigen remains unknown.

Source: PBMCs, mostly from graft donor cells, taken 360 days after TCRalphabeta/CD19-depleted stem cell transplant. The sequence came from a female patient aged 2-9 years who had a stem cell transplant for congenital amegakaryocytic thrombocytopenia, so the T cells may come from the graft donor.

The CDR3, as DNA: TGCGCCAGCAGCTTGGCGGACATACTCATGGGGACCCAGTACTTC. Amino acid sequence: CASSLADILMGTQYF. V usage is TRBV5-1 and J usage is TRBJ2-5; weak D call: TRBD1 (5 bases). Trimming stripped 0 bases from V and 7 bases from J, with 16 bases between. Germline lookup yields CDR1 SGHRS and CDR2 YFSETQ. The CDR3 has 15 residues.